The 2 T cell receptor beta chains presented below share a single source sample, sequenced in a study of shared clonotypes between healthy human individuals. This table comes from immunoSEQ multiplex PCR, and its TCRdb copy is limited to in-frame clones, with some not included. The table shows hundreds of thousands of clones, with 74% occurring only once. Material: memory CD4+ T cells sorted from blood. Subset: CD45RA-negative fraction. All receptors come from a woman in her 30s in good health.

The chain recombines TRBV5-6 with TRBJ2-3, with 7 bases aligning to TRBD1. Germline loops: CDR1 SGHDT, CDR2 YYEEEE. V gave up 0 bases and J gave up 0 bases; unmatched junction bases: 4. The CDR3 runs 16 residues. In DNA, the CDR3 is TGTGCCAGCAGCTTGGGAGCAGGGGGAAGCACAGATACGCAGTATTTT. It translates to CASSLGAGGSTDTQYF.

This chain joins TRBV6-5 and TRBJ1-4; D possibly corresponds to TRBD1 (6 bases). Germline CDR1 MNHEY, CDR2 SVGAGI. This CDR3 is built from 15 residues. Trimming left V 5 bases short and J 7 bases short, with 17 bases between. The DNA for the CDR3 is TGTGCCAGCAGTCCCGAACAGGGTTTCAGTGAAAAACTGTTTTTT. Its translation: CASSPEQGFSEKLFF.